The sequence of this TCR beta chain was determined in a study of T cell responses to AZD1222 COVID-19 vaccine. Study observations and caveats: Females made up more of the donors, who were largely white British, and clonal diversity may have come out too low.

Germline V gene data show CDR1 as SGHDT and CDR2 as YYEEEE. This CDR3 is built from 15 residues. V was cut by 4 bases and J by 1 base, with 12 bases left in between. On this clone itself: Its antigen is not identified.

Profiled with immunoSEQ multiplex PCR; TCRdb holds only in-frame clones, not every one. This repertoire shows tens of thousands of clones, roughly nine tenths found once; its top ten account for around 9.3%. This sequence was found in an adult who received the AZD1222 COVID-19 vaccine. The rearrangement joins TRBV5-6 to TRBJ2-1; D tentatively fits TRBD1 or TRBD2 (5 bases each). Sequenced here: peripheral blood, sampled 28 days after the second AZD1222 dose. CDR3 nucleotides: TGTGCCAGCAGCAGGGGACGGAATTCCTACAATGAGCAGTTCTTC. Translating it yields CASSRGRNSYNEQFF.